What follows is one TCR beta chain and its context. Antigen: not known. The data were taken from a study of cytomegalovirus exposure and HLA in healthy donors. Looking at the study overall: Earlier results showed roughly 120 million unique TCR beta sequences derived from roughly 180 million T cells. Study-level findings and limits: For TCR beta chains, V- and J-gene trimming was later linked to a missense DCLRE1C variant. The study designated 164 TCR beta chains cytomegalovirus-associated.

Primers included in the PCR were 60 Vbeta and 13 Jbeta primers. Here immunoSEQ multiplex PCR was the method, and the copy in TCRdb shows in-frame clones only, minus some. Found here are about 150,000 clones, 79% of them singletons; the top ten hold roughly 6%. The CDR3 runs 16 residues. Germline assignment: CDR1 LNHDA and CDR2 SQIVND (reference sequence). V was clipped by 5 bases and J by 3 bases; unmatched bases: 7. The receptor comes from a man in his forties or fifties in good health and CMV-seropositive. Sequenced: PBMCs. The chain carries TRBV19 and TRBJ2-1; 10 positions match TRBD2. CDR3 loop: CASSVDPSGGYNEQFF. CDR3 sequence (DNA): TGTGCCAGTAGTGTCGACCCTAGCGGGGGCTACAATGAGCAGTTCTTC.